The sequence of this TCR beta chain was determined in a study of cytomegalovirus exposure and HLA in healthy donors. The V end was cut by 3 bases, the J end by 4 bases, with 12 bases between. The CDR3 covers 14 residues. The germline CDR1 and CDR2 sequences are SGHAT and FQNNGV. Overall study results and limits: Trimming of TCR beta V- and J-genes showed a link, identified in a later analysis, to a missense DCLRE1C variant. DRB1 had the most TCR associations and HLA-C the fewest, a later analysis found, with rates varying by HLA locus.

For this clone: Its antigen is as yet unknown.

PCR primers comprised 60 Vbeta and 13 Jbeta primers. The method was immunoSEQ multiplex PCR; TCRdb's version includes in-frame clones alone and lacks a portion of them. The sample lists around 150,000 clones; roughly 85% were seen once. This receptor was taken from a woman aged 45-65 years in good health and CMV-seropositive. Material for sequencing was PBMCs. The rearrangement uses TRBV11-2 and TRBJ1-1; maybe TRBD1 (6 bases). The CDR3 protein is CASSFGQGFTEAFF. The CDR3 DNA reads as TGTGCCAGCAGCTTTGGGCAGGGGTTCACTGAAGCTTTCTTT.